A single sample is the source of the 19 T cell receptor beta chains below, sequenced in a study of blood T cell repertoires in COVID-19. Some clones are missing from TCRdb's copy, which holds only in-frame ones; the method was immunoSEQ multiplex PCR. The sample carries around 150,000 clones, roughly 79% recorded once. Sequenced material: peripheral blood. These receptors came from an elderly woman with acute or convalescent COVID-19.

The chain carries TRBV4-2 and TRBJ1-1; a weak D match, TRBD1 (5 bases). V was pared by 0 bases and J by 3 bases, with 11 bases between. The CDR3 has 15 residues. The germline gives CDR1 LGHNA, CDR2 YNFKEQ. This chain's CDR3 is CASSQDGRVDTEAFF. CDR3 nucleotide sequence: TGTGCCAGCAGCCAAGATGGCAGGGTGGACACTGAAGCTTTCTTT.

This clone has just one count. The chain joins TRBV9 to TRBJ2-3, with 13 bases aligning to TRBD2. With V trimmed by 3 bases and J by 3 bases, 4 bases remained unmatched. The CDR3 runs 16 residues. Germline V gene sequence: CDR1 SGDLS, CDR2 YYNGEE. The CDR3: CASSDRLAGGTDTQYF. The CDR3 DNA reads TGTGCCAGCAGCGACCGACTAGCGGGAGGAACAGATACGCAGTATTTT.

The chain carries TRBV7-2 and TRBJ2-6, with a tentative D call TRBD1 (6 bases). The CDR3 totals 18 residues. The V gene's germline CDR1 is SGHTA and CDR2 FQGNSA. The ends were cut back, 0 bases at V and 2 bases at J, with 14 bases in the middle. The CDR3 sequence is CASSLASRGTAGANVLTF. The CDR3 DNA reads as TGTGCCAGCAGCTTAGCTTCCAGGGGCACGGCTGGGGCCAACGTCCTGACTTTC. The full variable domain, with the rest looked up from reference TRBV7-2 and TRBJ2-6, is GAGVSQSPSNKVTEKGKDVELRCDPISGHTALYWYRQSLGQGLEFLIYFQGNSAPDKSGLPSDRFSAERTGGSVSTLTIQRTQQEDSAVYLCASSLASRGTAGANVLTFGAGSRLTVL.

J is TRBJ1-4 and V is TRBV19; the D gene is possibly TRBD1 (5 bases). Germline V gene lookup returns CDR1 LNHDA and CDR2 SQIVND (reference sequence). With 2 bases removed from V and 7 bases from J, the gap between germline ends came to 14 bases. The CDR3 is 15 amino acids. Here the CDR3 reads CASSITGSRGEKLFF. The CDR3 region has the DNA TGTGCCAGTAGTATAACCGGATCTAGGGGTGAAAAACTGTTTTTT.

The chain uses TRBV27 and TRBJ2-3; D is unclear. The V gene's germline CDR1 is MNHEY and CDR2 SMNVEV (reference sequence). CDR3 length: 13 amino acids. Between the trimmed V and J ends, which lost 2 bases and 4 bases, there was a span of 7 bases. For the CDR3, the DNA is TGTGCCAGCAGTTTAAATCCCGCAGATACGCAGTATTTT. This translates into CASSLNPADTQYF.

The CDR3 spells CATSDAGGREQFF. The CDR3 nucleotides read TGTGCCACCAGTGATGCCGGCGGTCGGGAGCAGTTCTTC. V and J are TRBV24-1 and TRBJ2-1; no definite D call. The V and J ends lost 3 bases and 10 bases respectively, with 12 bases between them. CDR3 length equals 13 residues. CDR1 is KGHDR, CDR2 SFDVKD, per germline.

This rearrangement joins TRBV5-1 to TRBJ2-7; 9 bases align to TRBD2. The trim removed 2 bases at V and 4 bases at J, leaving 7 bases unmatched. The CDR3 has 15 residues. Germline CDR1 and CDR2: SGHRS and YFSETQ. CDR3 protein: CASSLAGTSLYEQYF. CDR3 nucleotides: TGCGCCAGCAGCTTAGCCGGGACTAGCTTGTACGAGCAGTACTTC.

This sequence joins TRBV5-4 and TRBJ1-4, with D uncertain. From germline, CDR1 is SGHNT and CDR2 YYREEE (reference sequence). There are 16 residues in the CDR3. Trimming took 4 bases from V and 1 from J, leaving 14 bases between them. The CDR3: CASSPGSSRTNEKLFF. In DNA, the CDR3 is TGTGCCAGCAGCCCGGGTAGCAGCAGAACTAATGAAAAACTGTTTTTT.

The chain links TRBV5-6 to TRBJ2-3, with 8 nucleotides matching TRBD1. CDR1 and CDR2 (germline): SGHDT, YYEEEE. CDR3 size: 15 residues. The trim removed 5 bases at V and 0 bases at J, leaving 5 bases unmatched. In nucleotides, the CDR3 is TGTGCCAGCAGTTTGACAGGGGCTAGCACAGATACGCAGTATTTT. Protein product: CASSLTGASTDTQYF.

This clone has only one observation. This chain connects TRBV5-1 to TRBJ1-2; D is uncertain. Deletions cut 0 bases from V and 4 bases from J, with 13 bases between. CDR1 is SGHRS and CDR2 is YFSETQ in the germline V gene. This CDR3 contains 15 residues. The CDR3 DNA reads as TGCGCCAGCAGCTTGGTCTCTGGTGGCTCCTATGGCTACACCTTC. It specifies CASSLVSGGSYGYTF.

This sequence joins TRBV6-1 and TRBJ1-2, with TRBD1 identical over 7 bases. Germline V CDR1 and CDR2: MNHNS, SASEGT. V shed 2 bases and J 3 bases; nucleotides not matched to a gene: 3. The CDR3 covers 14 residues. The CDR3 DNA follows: TGTGCCAGCAGTGAAAATGACAGGGACTATGGCTACACCTTC. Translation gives CASSENDRDYGYTF.

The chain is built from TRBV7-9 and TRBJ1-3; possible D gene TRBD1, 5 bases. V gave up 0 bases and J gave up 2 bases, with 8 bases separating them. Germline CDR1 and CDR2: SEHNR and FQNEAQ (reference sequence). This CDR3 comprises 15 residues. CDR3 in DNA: TGTGCCAGCAGCTTAGCGGCAGGGACTGGAAACACCATATATTTT. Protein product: CASSLAAGTGNTIYF.

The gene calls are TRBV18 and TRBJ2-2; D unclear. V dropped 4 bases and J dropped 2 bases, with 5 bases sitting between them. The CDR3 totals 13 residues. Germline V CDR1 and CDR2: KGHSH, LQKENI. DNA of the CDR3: TGTGCCAGCTCACGAGTAAACACCGGGGAGCTGTTTTTT. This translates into CASSRVNTGELFF.

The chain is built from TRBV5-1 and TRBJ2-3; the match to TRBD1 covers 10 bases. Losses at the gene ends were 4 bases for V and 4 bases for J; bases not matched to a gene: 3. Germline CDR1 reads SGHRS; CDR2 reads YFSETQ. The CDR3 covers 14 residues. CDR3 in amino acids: CASSAGQGPDTQYF. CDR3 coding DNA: TGCGCCAGCAGCGCGGGACAGGGGCCAGATACGCAGTATTTT.

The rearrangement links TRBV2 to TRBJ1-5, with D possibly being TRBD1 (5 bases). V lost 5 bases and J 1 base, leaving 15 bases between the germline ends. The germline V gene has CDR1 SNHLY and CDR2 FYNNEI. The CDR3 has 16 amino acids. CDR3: CASSQGSEWSNQPQHF. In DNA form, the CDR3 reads TGTGCCAGCAGTCAGGGTAGTGAGTGGAGCAATCAGCCCCAGCATTTT.

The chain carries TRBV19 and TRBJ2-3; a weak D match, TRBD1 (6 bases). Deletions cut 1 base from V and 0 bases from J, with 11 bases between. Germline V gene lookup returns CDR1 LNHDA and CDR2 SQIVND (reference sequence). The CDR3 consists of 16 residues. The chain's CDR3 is CASSIAGDTSTDTQYF. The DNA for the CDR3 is TGTGCCAGTAGTATAGCAGGGGACACGAGCACAGATACGCAGTATTTT. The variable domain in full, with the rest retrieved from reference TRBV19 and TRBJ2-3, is DGGITQSPKYLFRKEGQNVTLSCEQNLNHDAMYWYRQDPGQGLRLIYYSQIVNDFQKGDIAEGYSVSREKKESFPLTVTSAQKNPTAFYLCASSIAGDTSTDTQYFGPGTRLTVL.

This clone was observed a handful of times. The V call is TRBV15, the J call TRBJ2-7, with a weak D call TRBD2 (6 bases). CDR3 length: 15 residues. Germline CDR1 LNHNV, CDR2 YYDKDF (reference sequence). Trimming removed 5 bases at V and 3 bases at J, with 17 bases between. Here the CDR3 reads CATSQGMGGLYEQYF. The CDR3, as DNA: TGTGCCACCAGCCAAGGGATGGGAGGTCTCTACGAGCAGTACTTC.

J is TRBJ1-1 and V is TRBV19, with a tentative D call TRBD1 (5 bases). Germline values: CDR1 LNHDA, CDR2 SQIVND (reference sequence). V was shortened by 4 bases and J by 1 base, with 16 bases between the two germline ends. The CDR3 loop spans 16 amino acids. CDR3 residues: CASSKLLGQGNTEAFF. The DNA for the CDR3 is TGTGCCAGTAGTAAATTGTTGGGTCAGGGGAACACTGAAGCTTTCTTT.

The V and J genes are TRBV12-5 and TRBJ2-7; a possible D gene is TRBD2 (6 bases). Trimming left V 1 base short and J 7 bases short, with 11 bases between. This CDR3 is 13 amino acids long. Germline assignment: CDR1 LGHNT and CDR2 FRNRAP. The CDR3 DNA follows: TGTGCTAGTGGTTTGGGCGGGATGGGGGAGCAGTACTTC. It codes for CASGLGGMGEQYF.